The sequence of this TCR beta chain was determined in a study of cytomegalovirus exposure and HLA in healthy donors. Concerning this clone: What it binds is not known.

Vbeta (60) and Jbeta (13) primers were used in the PCR. Source study methods: Later analysis identified some 88 million unique TCR beta chains, 9 million to 12 million shared. Libraries were prepared by immunoSEQ multiplex PCR; TCRdb keeps only in-frame clonotypes and omits some of them. D and trimming come from the DNA, and the V and J calls and clone size come from that table. The sample's table shows 65,000 to 95,000 clones. Broader study findings: There were reportedly fewer N-insertions in an Asian-associated ancestry cluster than the approximately 630-donor mean, in a later analysis. Researchers had no immune exposure information except CMV serostatus available.

Germline V gene sequence: CDR1 MNHEY, CDR2 SVGAGI. The CDR3 totals 14 residues. Trimming removed 5 bases from V and 0 bases from J, with 11 bases in between. Sequences were obtained from PBMCs. The TCR was taken from a woman in her fifties or sixties in good health and CMV-seronegative. The chain combines TRBV6-5 with TRBJ2-7; the D is unclear. CDR3 sequence reads: CASSPSFSSYEQYF. The CDR3 DNA follows: TGTGCCAGCAGTCCTAGTTTTAGCTCCTACGAGCAGTACTTC.